This T cell receptor beta chain was captured by sequencing in a study of post-analysis software for immune sequencing data (dated by TCRdb to between 2015 and 2016). In terms of the full investigation: The recorded disease courses included relapsing-remitting, secondary progressive and progressive-relapsing multiple sclerosis, and some patients had no subtype annotation. The patient repertoires were set against about 12 previously published healthy control repertoires from donors whose ages ranged from 6 to 25 years. A subset of samples was prepared in parallel using single-end sample barcoding, then pooled and co-amplified after Illumina adapter ligation.

This clonotype was seen ten or more times. The antigen it binds to is not known. No qualities accompany the bases; no much larger clone lies one base away. The method was PCR. TCRdb lists the instrument as Illumina HiSeq 2500. Unique molecular identifiers were incorporated into TCR beta cDNA libraries to reduce PCR and sequencing biases. Approximately 500,000 cDNA molecules were obtained for every 1 to 10 million input T cells, so each molecule roughly corresponded to one T cell. The patient libraries were prepared and sequenced with the same protocol used for the earlier healthy control dataset. Samples belonging to the same batch were prepared together, multiplexed and sequenced on a shared HiSeq lane. In the authors' own workflow: MIGEC was used to process the raw barcoded reads, and molecular identifier groups with only a single read were discarded before consensus assembly and CDR3 extraction. Clonotype tables were post-analysed with VDJtools, and diversity was normalized by down-sampling all datasets to the smallest sample size. In repertoire overlap clustering, CDR3 amino acid sequences, but not nucleotide sequences, were matched to correct batch-related cross-sample contamination. The public reads were reprocessed in TCRdb via fastp at Q25 and MiXCR, keeping in-frame beta chains. Identical CDR3 protein sequences are pooled into one entry, listed with their most common genes and DNA. These V and J calls derive from TCRdb rather than the authors' analysis. The sample has fewer than 850,000 distinct CDR3 sequences on record, 25% to 30% of them singletons. The ten top clones hold 0.55% to 0.65% of the sample.

What the work shows at the level of the full study, not this receptor alone: Significantly higher frequencies in patients than in controls were found for roughly 5 TRBV segments, including TRBV5-6, TRBV5-1 and TRBV20-1. The multiple sclerosis patient group was slightly younger than the control group. Compared with controls, multiple sclerosis patients had significantly lower normalized Chao1 diversity, a finding suggesting substantial peripheral T-cell clonal expansion. Strong co-clustering of samples prepared in the same batch was shown by direct clustering with F measure, prompting a batch-effect correction.

The CDR3, from cysteine to phenylalanine, totals 12 residues. Only CDR3 DNA remains: 36 bases, in frame from the first base. CDR1 and CDR2, per the germline V gene (reference sequence), are SEHNR and FQNEAQ. The V and J ends are trimmed by 0 bases and 4 bases, leaving 3 bases between them. To demonstrate the VDJtools post-analysis software, TCR beta repertoires were profiled from the peripheral blood of more than 10 young patients with multiple sclerosis. The patients with multiple sclerosis were children and adolescents between about 6 and 17 years of age. The receptor's source is a girl aged 10 to 17 with multiple sclerosis. The chain couples TRBV7-9 to TRBJ1-1, with no D gene named confidently. The sequenced sample was blood. In nucleotides, the sequence is TGTGCCAGCAGCTTAGCGGGCACTGAAGCTTTCTTT. This gives the protein CASSLAGTEAFF.